A selection of T cell receptor beta chains follows, all from one sample in a study of blood T cell repertoires in COVID-19. Method: immunoSEQ multiplex PCR; TCRdb's copy keeps in-frame clones and lacks some. The sample includes 150,000 to 200,000 clones, less than 90% of them seen just once. The specimen was peripheral blood. Every receptor here comes from a man between 65 and 80 years old with active or convalescent COVID-19. Both conserved end residues are part of each CDR3. D genes are given only for firm matches. Expanded clones get a size class; other rows say once, few or many, or leave the size out.

J gene	clone size	D gene	V gene	CDR3 DNA	CDR3 protein
TRBJ2-5	NA	TRBD1	TRBV6-5	TGTGCCAGCCGACGCGATACAGGGGTGGAAGAGACCCAGTACTTC	CASRRDTGVEETQYF
TRBJ1-2	NA	NA	TRBV29-1	TGCAGCGTTGATATCGGCCATCTAGGTTTGGGCTACACCTTC	CSVDIGHLGLGYTF
TRBJ1-2	NA	TRBD1	TRBV24-1	TGTGCCACCAGTGATGCCGGGACAGGGTTTGGTGGCTACACCTTC	CATSDAGTGFGGYTF
TRBJ2-3	NA	NA	TRBV7-9	TGTGCCAGCAGCTTAGCCTCAGGGGGGCTCCTCGTAGATACGCAGTATTTT	CASSLASGGLLVDTQYF
TRBJ2-5	NA	NA	TRBV25-1	TGTGCCAGCAGTGAACCCGGACAGAATCAAGAGACCCAGTACTTC	CASSEPGQNQETQYF
TRBJ1-1	NA	NA	TRBV15	TGTGCCACCAGCAGAGGTGTAGTTGAGTCGTCGCGAGCTTTCTTT	CATSRGVVESSRAFF
TRBJ2-3	NA	NA	TRBV7-2	TGTGCCAGCAGCCCAAGGGGGGGGGCGGATACGCAGTATTTT	CASSPRGGADTQYF
TRBJ1-6	few	NA	TRBV2	TGTGCCAGCAGTCGTGGCAGCTCCCGACTAATCAATTCACCCCTCCACTTT	CASSRGSSRLINSPLHF
TRBJ1-3	NA	NA	TRBV7-8	TGTGCCAGCAGCTTAGCGGAGGGAACGAACACCATATATTTT	CASSLAEGTNTIYF
TRBJ1-1	NA	NA	TRBV20-1	TGTCGCGGGGGGATGGGCACTGAAGCTTTCTTT	CRGGMGTEAFF
TRBJ1-2	NA	NA	TRBV3-1/TRBV3-2	TGTGCCAGCAGCCAAACAACGGAGCTAGGCTACACCTTC	CASSQTTELGYTF
TRBJ2-3	NA	NA	TRBV5-1	TGCGCCAGCAGCTTGTCAGGGGATACGCAGTATTTT	CASSLSGDTQYF
TRBJ1-4	NA	NA	TRBV7-9	TGTGCCAGCAGCCAGGACACTATTAATGAAAAACTGTTTTTT	CASSQDTINEKLFF
TRBJ1-5	NA	TRBD1	TRBV12-3/TRBV12-4	TGTGCCAGCAGTTTCTCGGGGACAGAGCCCCAGCATTTT	CASSFSGTEPQHF
TRBJ2-3	NA	TRBD2	TRBV2	TGTGCCAGCGGGACTAGCGGGAGCGCAGATACGCAGTATTTT	CASGTSGSADTQYF
TRBJ2-1	NA	NA	TRBV5-4	TGTGCCAGCAGCCCACGGACAGCCAATGAGCAGTTCTTC	CASSPRTANEQFF
TRBJ2-7	once	TRBD1	TRBV18	TGTGCCAGCTCAAAGGACAGGGTTTGGGGCGAGCAGTACTTC	CASSKDRVWGEQYF
TRBJ2-5	once	NA	TRBV5-1	TGCGCCAGCAGCTTGGGGGGGCTCCAAGAGACCCAGTACTTC	CASSLGGLQETQYF
TRBJ1-2	NA	NA	TRBV2	TGTGCCAGCACCTTAGAAACCGGGACTAACTATGGCTACACCTTC	CASTLETGTNYGYTF
TRBJ1-3	NA	TRBD1	TRBV18	TGTGCCAGCTCACGAGACAGGGCTGGAAACACCATATATTTT	CASSRDRAGNTIYF
TRBJ2-7	NA	NA	TRBV20-1	TGCAGTGCTAGTGAACAGTCCTACGAGCAGTACTTC	CSASEQSYEQYF
TRBJ1-4	NA	NA	TRBV29-1	TGCAGCGCCACAGGCGGTAATGAAAAACTGTTTTTT	CSATGGNEKLFF
TRBJ2-3	NA	NA	TRBV19	TGTGCCAGTAGTACTGGAGCGGCAGATACGCAGTATTTT	CASSTGAADTQYF
TRBJ1-5	NA	TRBD1	TRBV28	TGTGCCAGCAGTTCACATAAAGACAGGGTGGGTCAGCCCCAGCATTTT	CASSSHKDRVGQPQHF
TRBJ2-1	NA	TRBD2	TRBV9	TGTGCCAGCAGCGGCCAACTAGCGGAGACTCCCTACAATGAGCAGTTCTTC	CASSGQLAETPYNEQFF
TRBJ1-3	NA	NA	TRBV19	TGTGCCAGTAGCCCTGCTCTTGGAGGGAGAAACACCATATATTTT	CASSPALGGRNTIYF
TRBJ2-1	NA	NA	TRBV11-2	TGTGCCAGCAGCTATGTGGCAGGGTACAATGAGCAGTTCTTC	CASSYVAGYNEQFF
TRBJ2-5	few	NA	TRBV12-3/TRBV12-4	TGTGCCAGCAGTAGGGACTCGGAGACCCAGTACTTC	CASSRDSETQYF
TRBJ2-2	NA	NA	TRBV4-1	TGCGCCAGCAGCTGGAGAAGTTCCGGACAAGGCACCGGGGAGCTGTTTTTT	CASSWRSSGQGTGELFF
TRBJ2-1	NA	TRBD2	TRBV11-2	TGTGCCAGCAGCTTACTAGGACTAGCTCATGAGCAGTTCTTC	CASSLLGLAHEQFF
TRBJ1-5	NA	NA	TRBV6-6	TGTGCCACCAGCCCGGTAGCCCGCAATCAGCCCCAGCATTTT	CATSPVARNQPQHF
TRBJ1-6	NA	NA	TRBV28	TGTGCCAGCAGTTTAAACATCTATAATTCACCCCTCCACTTT	CASSLNIYNSPLHF